This T cell receptor (beta chain) was sequenced during a study of shared clonotypes between healthy human individuals. Turning to this clone: A far larger clone is just one base off, so this is likely a read error.

Germline assignment: CDR1 MGHDK and CDR2 SYGVNS. CDR3 length equals 15 residues. V was pared by 4 bases and J by 0 bases, with 13 bases between. Only in-frame clones appear in the TCRdb table, and some are missing; sequencing was by immunoSEQ multiplex PCR. The sample has hundreds of thousands of clones, roughly four fifths seen once; the top ten hold approximately 12%. Sample: PBMCs. This receptor was obtained from a middle-aged woman in good health. Some clones in this sample may be carry-over from other donors' samples. This chain links TRBV25-1 with TRBJ2-7; D is ambiguous. The CDR3 protein is CASSGPLKNSYEQYF. The DNA for the CDR3 is TGTGCCAGCAGTGGCCCCCTGAAGAACTCCTACGAGCAGTACTTC.